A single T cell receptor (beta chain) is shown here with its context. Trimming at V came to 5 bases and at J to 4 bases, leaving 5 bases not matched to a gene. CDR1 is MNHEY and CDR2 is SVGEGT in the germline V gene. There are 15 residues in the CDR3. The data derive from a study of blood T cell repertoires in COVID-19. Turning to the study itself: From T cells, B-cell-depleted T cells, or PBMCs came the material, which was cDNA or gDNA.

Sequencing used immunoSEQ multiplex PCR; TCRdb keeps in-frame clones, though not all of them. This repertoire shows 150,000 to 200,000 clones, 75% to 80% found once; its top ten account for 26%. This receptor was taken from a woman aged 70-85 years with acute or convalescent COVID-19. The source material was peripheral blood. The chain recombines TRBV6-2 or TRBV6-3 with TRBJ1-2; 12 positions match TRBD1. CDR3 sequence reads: CASSTGTGGPYGYTF. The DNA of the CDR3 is TGTGCCAGCAGTACCGGGACAGGGGGCCCCTATGGCTACACCTTC.